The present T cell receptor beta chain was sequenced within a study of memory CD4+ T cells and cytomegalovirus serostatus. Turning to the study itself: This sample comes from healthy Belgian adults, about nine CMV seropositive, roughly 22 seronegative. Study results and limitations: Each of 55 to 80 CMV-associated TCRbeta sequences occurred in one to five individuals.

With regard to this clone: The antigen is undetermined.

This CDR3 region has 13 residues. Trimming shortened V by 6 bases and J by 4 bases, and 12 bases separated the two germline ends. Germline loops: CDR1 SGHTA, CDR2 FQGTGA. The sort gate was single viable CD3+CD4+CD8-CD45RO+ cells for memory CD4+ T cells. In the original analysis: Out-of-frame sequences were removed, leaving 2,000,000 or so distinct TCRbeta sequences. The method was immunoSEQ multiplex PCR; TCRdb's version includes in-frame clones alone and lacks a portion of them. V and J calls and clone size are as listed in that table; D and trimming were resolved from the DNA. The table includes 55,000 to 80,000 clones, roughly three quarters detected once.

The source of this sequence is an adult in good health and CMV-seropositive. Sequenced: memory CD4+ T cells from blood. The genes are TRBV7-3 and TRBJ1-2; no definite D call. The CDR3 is CASSGGVGYGYTF. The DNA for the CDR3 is TGTGCCAGCAGTGGTGGGGTCGGCTATGGCTACACCTTC.